This T cell receptor beta chain comes out of a study of T-cell reconstitution after alpha-beta-depleted transplantation in children. Study results and caveats: The authors attributed T-cell counts and diversity one year after transplant mostly to newly produced T cells. At around two months after transplant, the alpha-beta T cells were reportedly derived from several hundred expanded clones that came from non-depleted graft cells. Where some patients showed high TCRbeta diversity at day 60, it came from recipient T cells and thymic progenitors that had survived.

Unique molecular identifiers were incorporated into the prepared TCRbeta library. MiXCR, applied by TCRdb to the PCR reads, yields one record per CDR3 protein. The sample yields approximately 110,000 distinct CDR3 sequences, approximately 22% seen once. Trimming at V came to 3 bases and at J to 5 bases, leaving 11 bases not matched to a gene. The CDR3 is 17 amino acids. Germline values: CDR1 MGHRA, CDR2 YSYEKL. This clonotype was detected many times. Its target is unknown. The sequence was obtained from a male patient under 10 years old who had a stem cell transplant for chronic granulomatous disease, so the T cells may come from the graft donor. This sequence joins TRBV4-1 and TRBJ2-1; 9 bases fit TRBD1. Sequences were derived from PBMCs, mostly from graft donor cells, sampled 180 days after TCRalphabeta/CD19-depleted stem cell transplant. CDR3 sequence reads: CASSHTPGQGKDNEQFF. The CDR3 DNA is TGCGCCAGCAGCCATACACCGGGACAGGGTAAAGACAATGAGCAGTTCTTC.